The sequence of this TCR beta chain was determined in a study of OX40 agonist ivuxolimab in advanced cancers. The CDR3 has 14 amino acids. The V end lost 3 bases, the J end lost 3 bases, and 11 bases lay between the germline ends. The germline CDR1 and CDR2 sequences are LNHDA and SQIVND (reference sequence). Sequenced by immunoSEQ multiplex PCR; TCRdb stores in-frame clones only, minus some. The table lists about 52,000 clones, approximately 86% of them singletons, with 14% to 15% in the top ten. The source was CD4+ or CD8+ T cells sorted from blood, collected in a trial of the OX40 agonist ivuxolimab. This sequence was found in an adult with an advanced solid tumor such as melanoma, head and neck, liver or kidney cancer. The chain carries TRBV19 and TRBJ1-1; no reliable D call. The CDR3 nucleotides are TGTGCCAGTAGTATCAAGGGTTTGGACACTGAAGCTTTCTTT. As protein: CASSIKGLDTEAFF.